This TCR beta chain was recovered during a study of blood T cell repertoires in COVID-19. Across the whole study: Some COVID-19 samples were acute and others convalescent; all came from the United States, Italy and Spain.

Clones were read by immunoSEQ multiplex PCR, and TCRdb kept only the in-frame ones, dropping some. Among about half a million clones listed, 75% to 90% were seen once. With 4 bases clipped from V and 8 bases from J, the junction kept 6 bases outside the gene matches. Germline V gives CDR1 SEHNR, CDR2 FQNEAQ (reference sequence). This CDR3 is built from 13 residues. Those enrolled, adults aged about 18 to 89 years, came from 20 to 25 US areas. In its sample, this clone was seen once. The sequence was collected from a woman aged 55-70 years who had recovered from COVID-19. The chain couples TRBV7-9 to TRBJ1-2; 8 positions match TRBD1. Sequencing was carried out using PBMCs or T cells enriched from blood (not recorded which). CDR3: CASSSQGAHGYTF. The CDR3 region has the DNA TGTGCCAGCAGCTCTCAGGGGGCGCACGGCTACACCTTC.